The 21 T cell receptor beta chains in this list originate from one sample, sequenced in a study of blood T cell repertoires in COVID-19. The method was immunoSEQ multiplex PCR; TCRdb's version includes in-frame clones alone and lacks a portion of them. The sample contains around 99,000 clones, around four fifths of which appear only once. The sequencing input was peripheral blood. All receptors come from a woman aged 55-70 years with acute or convalescent COVID-19.

This clone has only one observation. The J gene is TRBJ1-1, the V gene TRBV12-3 or TRBV12-4; D might be TRBD1 (6 bases). The V end lost 3 bases, the J end lost 7 bases, and 12 bases lay between the germline ends. The CDR3 has 13 residues. DNA for the CDR3: TGTGCCAGCAGTTTGGGGGGGCTCGGTGAAGCTTTCTTT. Amino acids: CASSLGGLGEAFF.

The J gene is TRBJ1-2, the V gene TRBV5-6; D ambiguous. CDR1 is SGHDT and CDR2 is YYEEEE in the germline V gene. The ends were cut back, 1 base at V and 8 bases at J, with 12 bases in the middle. The CDR3 length is 13 residues. This CDR3 is CASSLRVVGGYTF. The CDR3 nucleotides are TGTGCCAGCAGCTTGCGGGTGGTCGGAGGCTACACCTTC.

In its sample, this clone was seen once. The chain uses TRBV6-6 and TRBJ2-7, with 7 bases aligning to TRBD1. The CDR3 has 14 amino acids. V was clipped by 6 bases and J by 3 bases; unmatched bases: 8. CDR1 MNHNY and CDR2 SVGAGI come from the germline V gene (reference sequence). CDR3 bases: TGTGCCAGCAGCCACGGGACAGTGAACTACGAGCAGTACTTC. The encoded protein is CASSHGTVNYEQYF.

The J gene is TRBJ2-1, the V gene TRBV6-5; possible D gene TRBD2, 5 bases. The length of the CDR3 is 15 residues. CDR1 MNHEY and CDR2 SVGAGI come from the germline V gene. Trimming stripped 4 bases from V and 3 bases from J, with 13 bases between. The CDR3 DNA reads TGTGCCAGCAGTTTACCTCGGACTGGCTACAATGAGCAGTTCTTC. This gives the protein CASSLPRTGYNEQFF.

This chain links TRBV4-1 with TRBJ1-2; D unclear. CDR1 is MGHRA, CDR2 YSYEKL, per germline. V shed 1 base and J shed 10 bases, with 19 bases lying between them. The CDR3 extends over 15 amino acids. CDR3 amino acids: CASSQVDPAPLVYTF. As DNA, the CDR3 is TGCGCCAGCAGCCAAGTCGACCCGGCTCCTCTAGTCTACACCTTC.

This clone was counted many times. This chain joins TRBV7-3 and TRBJ1-1, with D perhaps matching TRBD1 (5 bases). The CDR3 is 14 residues long. Germline loops: CDR1 SGHTA, CDR2 FQGTGA. Between the trimmed V and J ends, which lost 5 bases and 1 base, there was a span of 11 bases. CDR3 sequence (DNA): TGTGCCAGCAGCGACGACGGGGGGAACACTGAAGCTTTCTTT. Translated: CASSDDGGNTEAFF.

The J gene is TRBJ2-6, the V gene TRBV7-2, with a possible D match to TRBD2 (6 bases). With 5 bases removed from V and 4 bases from J, the gap between germline ends came to 18 bases. The length of the CDR3 is 17 residues. The germline V gene has CDR1 SGHTA and CDR2 FQGNSA. CDR3 nucleotide sequence: TGTGCCAGCAGCGAAGGAGGTGGGAGGACCGGGGCCAACGTCCTGACTTTC. Translated: CASSEGGGRTGANVLTF.

The chain uses TRBV2 and TRBJ2-7, with TRBD2 matching over 10 bases. This CDR3 spans 15 amino acids. Germline V gene data show CDR1 as SNHLY and CDR2 as FYNNEI. The ends lost 6 bases at V and 3 bases at J; junction bases unmatched: 8. Here the CDR3 reads CASSASSGGGYEQYF. CDR3 in DNA: TGTGCCAGCAGCGCCTCTAGCGGGGGTGGCTACGAGCAGTACTTC.

The chain joins TRBV6-2 or TRBV6-3 to TRBJ1-2; 10 nucleotides match TRBD1. This CDR3 contains 15 residues. The germline V gene has CDR1 MNHEY and CDR2 SVGEGT. After removal of 4 bases from V and 4 bases from J, the junction contained 6 bases not matched to a gene. CDR3 in amino acids: CASSLTGGYTYGYTF. The DNA of the CDR3 is TGTGCCAGCAGTTTGACAGGGGGCTACACCTATGGCTACACCTTC.

The chain joins TRBV6-2 or TRBV6-3 to TRBJ1-5; no definite D call. CDR1 and CDR2 from the germline V gene are MNHEY and SVGEGT. The V and J ends lost 2 bases and 6 bases respectively, with 11 bases between them. This CDR3 spans 14 amino acids. CDR3 region: CASSYDGSSQPQHF. DNA for the CDR3: TGTGCCAGCAGTTACGATGGATCTAGTCAGCCCCAGCATTTT.

The chain couples TRBV19 to TRBJ1-2, with no clear D. CDR1 LNHDA and CDR2 SQIVND come from the germline V gene (reference sequence). V was trimmed by 4 bases and J by 4 bases, leaving 19 bases between them. The CDR3 totals 16 residues. The DNA for the CDR3 is TGTGCCAGTAGTACCCGCCCCCCTGGCAGTTCCTATGGCTACACCTTC. This sequence encodes CASSTRPPGSSYGYTF. Supplemented by reference TRBV19 and TRBJ1-2, the full variable domain reads DGGITQSPKYLFRKEGQNVTLSCEQNLNHDAMYWYRQDPGQGLRLIYYSQIVNDFQKGDIAEGYSVSREKKESFPLTVTSAQKNPTAFYLCASSTRPPGSSYGYTFGSGTRLTVV.

The CDR3 DNA sequence: TGTGCCAGCAGTGGAGAAGGGGCCATCCTTAATGAGCAGTTCTTC. Protein: CASSGEGAILNEQFF. The chain couples TRBV2 to TRBJ2-1, with D tentatively TRBD1 (5 bases). The germline V gene encodes CDR1 SNHLY and CDR2 FYNNEI. CDR3 length: 15 residues. V shed 4 bases and J shed 7 bases, with 17 bases lying between them.

A few counts support this clone. CDR3 residues: CASSFQQGNSPLHF. CDR3 in DNA: TGTGCCAGCAGCTTTCAGCAGGGAAATTCACCCCTCCACTTT. The chain links TRBV3-1 (or the pseudogene TRBV3-2) to TRBJ1-6; tentative D call: TRBD1 (5 bases). Trimming stripped 5 bases from V and 7 bases from J, with 12 bases between. The CDR3 length is 14 residues. Per germline, CDR1 LGHDT and CDR2 YNNKEL (reference sequence).

The chain has TRBV28 and TRBJ2-7, with 7 bases fitting TRBD1. CDR1 and CDR2 (germline): MDHEN, SYDVKM. The CDR3 sequence is 15 residues long. V lost 9 bases, J lost 2 bases, and 13 bases stayed unmatched. In DNA form, the CDR3 reads TGTGCCAGTTACCCGAACAGGGGCTCCACCTACGAGCAGTACTTC. It codes for CASYPNRGSTYEQYF.

Only one count was recorded for this clone. This chain connects TRBV5-1 to TRBJ2-3; no reliable D call. Trimming removed 4 bases at V and 1 base at J, with 7 bases between. This CDR3 is 13 amino acids long. The germline V gene has CDR1 SGHRS and CDR2 YFSETQ. The DNA of the CDR3 is TGCGCCAGCAGCCCGGCGGGCACAGATACGCAGTATTTT. Its protein is CASSPAGTDTQYF.

The sample holds many counts of this clone. This sequence joins TRBV30 and TRBJ2-7, with a tentative D call TRBD2 (7 bases). V lost 4 bases, J lost 3 bases, and 16 bases lay in between. Germline loops: CDR1 GTSNPN, CDR2 SVGIG (reference sequence). CDR3 length: 14 residues. The CDR3 reads CAWKLRGAGYEQYF. The CDR3 DNA sequence: TGTGCCTGGAAACTACGGGGGGCTGGCTACGAGCAGTACTTC.

V usage is TRBV7-6 and J usage is TRBJ1-4; 12 positions match TRBD1. In germline, CDR1 is SGHVS, CDR2 FNYEAQ. This CDR3 contains 18 residues. V was clipped by 1 base and J by 6 bases; unmatched bases: 9. The CDR3 DNA sequence: TGTGCCAGCAGCTTAGGTCCCCGGGACAGGGGGCAAGATGAAAAACTGTTTTTT. It yields the protein CASSLGPRDRGQDEKLFF.

This chain joins TRBV7-3 and TRBJ1-2; tentative D call: TRBD1 (6 bases). Germline loops: CDR1 SGHTA, CDR2 FQGTGA. V was shortened by 3 bases and J by 2 bases, with 7 bases between the two germline ends. The CDR3 extends over 13 amino acids. As DNA, the CDR3 is TGTGCCAGCAGCTTGGACAGCAACTATGGCTACACCTTC. Its translation is CASSLDSNYGYTF.

In its sample, this clone was seen once. This chain connects TRBV28 to TRBJ1-2; no clear D. Trimming took 5 bases from V and 4 from J, leaving 8 bases between them. CDR3 length: 12 residues. CDR1 MDHEN and CDR2 SYDVKM come from the germline V gene. As DNA, the CDR3 is TGTGCCAGCAGTACCGGACTCTATGGCTACACCTTC. Translated: CASSTGLYGYTF.

V usage is TRBV7-6 and J usage is TRBJ2-3; weak D call: TRBD1 (6 bases). Germline loops: CDR1 SGHVS, CDR2 FNYEAQ. V gave up 3 bases and J gave up 5 bases, with 15 bases separating them. This CDR3 region has 15 residues. The CDR3 reads CASSLRGFDVDTQYF. The CDR3 bases are TGTGCCAGCAGCTTGAGGGGGTTCGATGTAGATACGCAGTATTTT.

This clone has just a few counts. V usage is TRBV4-1 and J usage is TRBJ1-2; no reliable D call. CDR3 length: 12 amino acids. Germline V gene data show CDR1 as MGHRA and CDR2 as YSYEKL. Trimming removed 0 bases from V and 4 bases from J, with 3 bases in between. Written as DNA, the CDR3 is TGCGCCAGCAGCCAAGAGAGCTATGGCTACACCTTC. Its protein product is CASSQESYGYTF.